The clone carrying this TCR beta chain showed up just a few times. Its antigen is unidentified. The V gene's germline CDR1 is SGHVS and CDR2 FQNEAQ. The CDR3 covers 13 residues. Trimming stripped 3 bases from V and 1 base from J, with 6 bases between. This sample was included in a study of cytomegalovirus exposure and HLA in healthy donors. Study-wide results and limits: Accurate prediction of HLA-A and HLA-B alleles (for most subjects) was reportedly achieved from TCR beta sequences.

PCR used 60 Vbeta primers and 13 Jbeta primers. Sequencing was performed with immunoSEQ multiplex PCR; in TCRdb, only in-frame clones are kept and a portion is missing. The sample records roughly 140,000 clones, 70% to 80% being singletons. V gene TRBV7-8 combines with J gene TRBJ1-1; no reliable D call. This TCR was recovered from a woman aged 40 to 49 in good health and CMV-seropositive. What was sequenced was PBMCs. CDR3 amino acids: CASSFTENTEAFF. Written as DNA, the CDR3 is TGTGCCAGCAGCTTCACAGAGAACACTGAAGCTTTCTTT. The entire variable domain, with the rest obtained from reference TRBV7-8 and TRBJ1-1, is as follows: GAGVSQSPRYKVAKRGQDVALRCDPISGHVSLFWYQQALGQGPEFLTYFQNEAQLDKSGLPSDRFFAERPEGSVSTLKIQRTQQEDSAVYLCASSFTENTEAFFGQGTRLTVV.